One sample yielded the 32 T cell receptor beta chains listed below, sequenced in a study of breast tumors, draining lymph nodes, adjacent tissues. Breast cancer patients provided tissue from their axillary draining lymph nodes. TCRdb reanalysed the multiplex PCR reads using MiXCR and keeps one entry per CDR3 protein. The table shows around 230,000 distinct CDR3 sequences, with roughly 32% occurring only once. The specimen sequenced was axillary lymph node tissue. The receptors stem from a female donor with breast cancer. Some clones in this sample may be carry-over from other donors' samples.

This clonotype was seen at least ten times. The chain joins TRBV11-3 to TRBJ1-4; 8 bases match TRBD1. This CDR3 is built from 14 residues. Per germline, CDR1 SGHNT and CDR2 YENEEA. V was clipped by 3 bases and J by 5 bases; unmatched bases: 2. CDR3 DNA sequence: TGTGCCAGCAGCTTCGACAGGGGAAATGAAAAACTGTTTTTT. Translation: CASSFDRGNEKLFF.

This clonotype was seen many times. The J gene is TRBJ1-5, the V gene TRBV19; D is undetermined. The CDR3 sequence is 15 residues long. V was shortened by 3 bases and J by 0 bases, with 9 bases between the two germline ends. The germline V gene has CDR1 LNHDA and CDR2 SQIVND (reference sequence). The CDR3 sequence is CASSIFRNSNQPQHF. The CDR3 DNA sequence: TGTGCCAGTAGTATTTTTCGTAATAGCAATCAGCCCCAGCATTTT. The whole variable domain, remainder taken from reference TRBV19 and TRBJ1-5, is DGGITQSPKYLFRKEGQNVTLSCEQNLNHDAMYWYRQDPGQGLRLIYYSQIVNDFQKGDIAEGYSVSREKKESFPLTVTSAQKNPTAFYLCASSIFRNSNQPQHFGDGTRLSIL.

This clonotype was observed at least ten times. V usage is TRBV20-1 and J usage is TRBJ1-5; D unclear. CDR3 size: 19 residues. The V and J ends lost 2 bases and 7 bases respectively, with 30 bases between them. Germline V gene data show CDR1 as DFQATT and CDR2 as SNEGSKA (reference sequence). This CDR3 is CSARPTGSGTVPDTQPQHF. DNA for the CDR3: TGCAGTGCTAGACCCACCGGGAGCGGCACCGTACCCGACACCCAGCCCCAGCATTTT.

Worth noting for this clonotype: Lacking the conserved final phenylalanine or tryptophan, this CDR3 likely reflects a read error. The chain recombines TRBV19 with TRBJ1-5; TRBD1 is a possible D gene (5 bases). This CDR3 region has 14 residues. V gave up 10 bases and J gave up 3 bases, with 16 bases separating them. CDR1 and CDR2 from the germline V gene are LNHDA and SQIVND (reference sequence). CDR3 nucleotides: TGTGCCACCTCCCCCCGACAGCTCAATCAGCCCCAGCATCTT. Protein product: CATSPRQLNQPQHL.

A note on this clonotype: A much larger clonotype is one base distant, so this may be a read error. The rearrangement joins TRBV6-1 to TRBJ2-2, with D uncertain. The CDR3 sequence is 15 residues long. Germline V gives CDR1 MNHNS, CDR2 SASEGT. Trimming took 9 bases from V and 5 from J, leaving 19 bases between them. CDR3 residues: CARTVTTQLTGELFF. The CDR3 DNA reads TGTGCCAGAACGGTAACCACCCAATTGACCGGGGAGCTGTTTTTT.

This clonotype has ten or more counts. The chain recombines TRBV7-9 with TRBJ2-1, with TRBD2 identical over 10 bases. Germline V gene lookup returns CDR1 SEHNR and CDR2 FQNEAQ (reference sequence). Trimming at V came to 5 bases and at J to 9 bases, leaving 10 bases not matched to a gene. The CDR3 spans 15 residues. CDR3 bases: TGTGCCAGCAGCCAGGGACTAGCGCGTAATACTGAGCAGTTCTTC. This encodes CASSQGLARNTEQFF.

The V call is TRBV19, the J call TRBJ2-4; TRBD1 is a possible D gene (5 bases). V was shortened by 3 bases and J by 0 bases, with 18 bases between the two germline ends. There are 18 residues in the CDR3. Germline loops: CDR1 LNHDA, CDR2 SQIVND (reference sequence). The CDR3 nucleotides read TGTGCCAGTAGTATTGGGGCAGCGCCCACACTAGCCAAAAACATTCAGTACTTC. Translated: CASSIGAAPTLAKNIQYF. Full variable domain (remainder filled in from reference TRBV19 and TRBJ2-4): DGGITQSPKYLFRKEGQNVTLSCEQNLNHDAMYWYRQDPGQGLRLIYYSQIVNDFQKGDIAEGYSVSREKKESFPLTVTSAQKNPTAFYLCASSIGAAPTLAKNIQYFGAGTRLSVL.

This clonotype was counted many times. This sequence joins TRBV27 and TRBJ1-2, with D hard to call. CDR3 length: 14 residues. Germline values: CDR1 MNHEY, CDR2 SMNVEV (reference sequence). V was shortened by 3 bases and J by 2 bases, with 10 bases between the two germline ends. The CDR3 sequence is CASSLDPRNYGYTF. CDR3 bases: TGTGCCAGCAGTTTGGACCCGCGGAACTATGGCTACACCTTC.

In regard to this clonotype: This may stem from a read error, because a much larger clone lies one nucleotide away. The V gene is TRBV5-1, the J gene TRBJ2-2; 11 nucleotides line up with TRBD1. Per the germline V gene, CDR1 is SGHRS and CDR2 is YFSETQ. The length of the CDR3 is 15 residues. CDR3 loop: CASRLGQGDTGELFF. The CDR3 nucleotides are TGCGCCAGCAGGTTGGGACAGGGGGACACCGGGGAGCTGTTTTTT.

This clonotype was found many times. The chain is built from TRBV6-5 and TRBJ2-7; 12 bases line up with TRBD2. V lost 5 bases and J lost 2; bases outside the gene matches: 13. Germline V CDR1 and CDR2: MNHEY, SVGAGI. CDR3 size: 18 residues. In DNA form, the CDR3 reads TGTGCCAGCAGTCCAGCCCCATACCTAGCGGGAGGGCCCTACGAGCAGTACTTC. Protein product: CASSPAPYLAGGPYEQYF.

This clonotype came up many times. The chain combines TRBV10-3 with TRBJ2-4; D remains unclear. CDR3 length: 11 amino acids. V lost 2 bases to trimming and J lost 4 bases, with 0 bases between them. CDR1 and CDR2 (germline): ENHRY, SYGVKD. CDR3 bases: TGTGCCATCAGTGAGAAAAACATTCAGTACTTC. It yields the protein CAISEKNIQYF.

At least ten counts were recorded for this clonotype. The rearrangement links TRBV7-3 to TRBJ2-3, with TRBD2 as a possible D gene (6 bases). This CDR3 region has 17 residues. The germline CDR1 and CDR2 sequences are SGHTA and FQGTGA. V lost 0 bases, J lost 3 bases, and 16 bases lay in between. CDR3: CASSLTNLAGRTDTQYF. The CDR3 region has the DNA TGTGCCAGCAGCTTAACGAATCTAGCTGGGAGGACAGATACGCAGTATTTT.

J is TRBJ1-2 and V is TRBV6-2 or TRBV6-3, with unresolved D. V was shortened by 8 bases and J by 5 bases, with 9 bases between the two germline ends. This CDR3 contains 11 residues. Germline V gives CDR1 MNHEY, CDR2 SVGEGT. The CDR3 nucleotides are TGTGCCAGCGGAGCTCCTTATGGCTACACCTTC. This gives the protein CASGAPYGYTF.

This clonotype was counted ten times or more. This chain connects TRBV5-1 to TRBJ1-5; D uncertain. The V gene lost 4 bases and the J gene lost 4 bases, with 9 bases spanning the gap. Per the germline V gene, CDR1 is SGHRS and CDR2 is YFSETQ. CDR3 length equals 13 residues. In nucleotides, the CDR3 is TGCGCCAGCAGCCAGGATACGAATCAGCCCCAGCATTTT. Its protein product is CASSQDTNQPQHF.

This clonotype was found once. The CDR3 DNA reads TGTGCCAGCAGCCCGGTGGGGCGCAATGAGCGCTTAGAGCAGTACTTC. Translation: CASSPVGRNERLEQYF. The chain employs TRBV7-2 and TRBJ2-7, with D tentatively TRBD1 (5 bases). Germline loops: CDR1 SGHTA, CDR2 FQGNSA. V lost 5 bases and J lost 7, with 24 bases in between. This CDR3 has 16 residues.

This clonotype turned up a few times. Compared with germline, one end of the junction differs, possibly owing to a read error. The rearrangement joins TRBV30 to TRBJ2-5; 10 bases are shared with TRBD2. CDR1 is GTSNPN and CDR2 is SVGIG in the germline V gene (reference sequence). The CDR3 length is 14 residues. CDR3 amino acids: CACSRTSGGEAQYF. The CDR3 DNA is TGTGCCTGCTCCCGGACTAGCGGAGGAGAGGCCCAGTACTTC. The whole variable domain, remainder taken from reference TRBV30 and TRBJ2-5, is SQTIHQWPATLVQPVGSPLSLECTVEGTSNPNLYWYRQAAGRGLQLLFYSVGIGQISSEVPQNLSASRPQDRQFILSSKKLLLSDSGFYLCACSRTSGGEAQYFGPGTRLLVL.

The chain combines TRBV6-5 with TRBJ2-3, with 8 bases lining up with TRBD2. The germline V gene encodes CDR1 MNHEY and CDR2 SVGAGI. The CDR3 sequence is 16 residues long. Trimming at V came to 5 bases and at J to 5 bases, leaving 12 bases not matched to a gene. This chain's CDR3 is CASSRGRFRGGDTQYF. The DNA of the CDR3 is TGTGCCAGCAGTCGAGGCCGGTTTCGGGGGGGAGATACGCAGTATTTT.

This clonotype was counted only a few times. DNA of the CDR3: TGTGCCAGCAGTTACTCGAGGGGAAGCGGGAGATCCTACGAGCAGTACTTC. Its translation is CASSYSRGSGRSYEQYF. The rearrangement uses TRBV6-2 or TRBV6-3 and TRBJ2-7; 8 bases map to TRBD2. Trimming cost V 0 bases and J 1 base; bases outside gene matches: 8. CDR3 length equals 17 residues. Germline V CDR1 and CDR2: MNHEY, SVGEGT.

This clonotype was seen at least ten times. In nucleotides, the CDR3 is TGTGCCAGCAGCTTATCCCCAGATGAGCAGTTCTTC. This encodes CASSLSPDEQFF. The chain recombines TRBV7-2 with TRBJ2-1; D is ambiguous. V was pared by 2 bases and J by 8 bases, with 7 bases between. The CDR3 is 12 residues long. Germline loops: CDR1 SGHTA, CDR2 FQGNSA.

Remarks on this clonotype: This CDR3 fails to terminate in the conserved phenylalanine or tryptophan, so it likely reflects a read error. No DNA is shown, since the ends of the CDR3 on it are uncertain; the CDR3 is the one TCRdb lists. V and J are TRBV29-1 and TRBJ2-5; the D call of TRBD1 is as the table states it, not checked on the DNA. Germline CDR1 reads SQVTM; CDR2 reads ANQGSEA. Ends included, the CDR3 has 12 residues. CDR3 sequence: CSEVTGTETHAS.

This clonotype has a handful of counts. The rearrangement uses TRBV18 and TRBJ1-1; D is ambiguous. This CDR3 region has 12 residues. Germline V CDR1 and CDR2: KGHSH, LQKENI. Deletions cut 6 bases from V and 1 base from J, with 6 bases between. CDR3 sequence reads: CASSPTNTEAFF. The CDR3 nucleotides are TGTGCCAGCTCGCCGACGAACACTGAAGCTTTCTTT.

The chain employs TRBV10-1 and TRBJ2-2; 9 bases match TRBD2. The CDR3 length is 16 residues. The V and J ends lost 4 bases and 7 bases, in that order; junction bases with no gene match: 10. Germline V gene lookup returns CDR1 WNHNN and CDR2 SYGVQD (reference sequence). CDR3 protein: CASSVGSGSLGGELFF. CDR3 coding DNA: TGCGCCAGCAGTGTCGGTAGCGGGAGTCTCGGCGGGGAGCTGTTTTTT.

V usage is TRBV5-5 and J usage is TRBJ1-5; 7 bases fit TRBD1. CDR1 is SGHKS and CDR2 is YYEKEE in the germline V gene (reference sequence). V dropped 3 bases and J dropped 8; count of bases not matched to a gene: 14. The CDR3 is 16 amino acids. CDR3 region: CASSSKAAQGLEPQHF. The CDR3 bases are TGTGCCAGCAGCTCGAAGGCGGCACAGGGGCTCGAGCCCCAGCATTTT.

There are many counts of this clonotype. Possible read error: a much larger clone is one base away. The V gene is TRBV19, the J gene TRBJ1-4; no firm D call. The CDR3 length is 15 residues. Germline V gene sequence: CDR1 LNHDA, CDR2 SQIVND (reference sequence). The CDR3: CASSMRTGSNGKLFF. The CDR3 nucleotides read TGTGCCAGTAGTATGAGAACGGGATCAAATGGAAAACTGTTTTTT.

There are many counts of this clonotype. The chain employs TRBV18 and TRBJ1-5; D is unclear. CDR3 length equals 13 residues. Trimming cost V 1 base and J 7 bases, with 8 bases left between them. Germline CDR1 KGHSH, CDR2 LQKENI. DNA of the CDR3: TGTGCCAGCTCACCACACTTCCAGCAGCCCCAGCATTTT. Translated, it gives CASSPHFQQPQHF.

This clonotype was counted a single time. The rearrangement links TRBV7-2 to TRBJ1-2, with a tentative D call TRBD1 (6 bases). The germline V gene encodes CDR1 SGHTA and CDR2 FQGNSA. Trimming shortened V by 3 bases and J by 3 bases, and 8 bases separated the two germline ends. This CDR3 region has 13 residues. This chain's CDR3 is CASSFKGDYGYTF. CDR3 in DNA: TGTGCCAGCAGCTTCAAGGGGGACTATGGCTACACCTTC.

This clonotype was seen a handful of times. This chain connects TRBV11-3 to TRBJ1-1; D call uncertain. The germline V gene encodes CDR1 SGHNT and CDR2 YENEEA. Trimming removed 2 bases from V and 6 bases from J, with 7 bases in between. The CDR3 runs 12 residues. CDR3 amino acids: CASSLQEAEAFF. CDR3 DNA sequence: TGTGCCAGCAGCTTACAGGAGGCTGAAGCTTTCTTT.

This clonotype was picked up many times. The J gene is TRBJ2-7, the V gene TRBV6-5, with D tentatively TRBD1 or TRBD2 (5 bases each). Trimming took 3 bases from V and 5 from J, leaving 20 bases between them. Germline CDR1 MNHEY, CDR2 SVGAGI. CDR3 length equals 16 residues. The CDR3 protein is CASSYKSGGFTDEQYF. The CDR3 bases are TGTGCCAGCAGTTATAAATCTGGGGGTTTTACCGACGAGCAGTACTTC.

This clonotype was detected a few times. The chain carries TRBV20-1 and TRBJ1-1; no definite D call. Germline V gene sequence: CDR1 DFQATT, CDR2 SNEGSKA (reference sequence). The length of the CDR3 is 13 residues. V gave up 1 base and J gave up 1 base, with 7 bases separating them. The CDR3 region has the DNA TGCAGTGCTAGAGGAACAGCGAACACTGAAGCTTTCTTT. Encoded protein: CSARGTANTEAFF.

This clonotype was picked up a small number of times. The V and J genes are TRBV19 and TRBJ1-1, with D unclear. Germline V CDR1 and CDR2: LNHDA, SQIVND (reference sequence). The CDR3 covers 15 residues. V lost 7 bases, J lost 7 bases, and 22 bases lay in between. The CDR3 loop reads CASKSGSPNGGEAFF. The CDR3 nucleotides are TGTGCCAGTAAGAGCGGGAGCCCCAACGGCGGTGAAGCTTTCTTT.

Regarding this clonotype: This may arise from a read error, as a much more abundant clone is one base away. The V gene is TRBV4-3, the J gene TRBJ2-3, with a tentative D call TRBD1 (5 bases). CDR1 is LGHNA and CDR2 is YSLEER in the germline V gene. Trimming pared 8 bases from V and 7 bases from J, leaving 22 bases between. The CDR3 runs to 15 residues. The CDR3, as DNA: TGCGCCAGCTCTCCAGGGATTTCAGCCGAGAATACGCAGTATTTT. It codes for CASSPGISAENTQYF.

At least ten counts were recorded for this clonotype. The chain links TRBV4-1 to TRBJ2-1, with D maybe TRBD2 (5 bases). The CDR3 is 17 amino acids. Germline V gene lookup returns CDR1 MGHRA and CDR2 YSYEKL. V was pared by 0 bases and J by 1 base, with 13 bases between. The CDR3 loop is CASSQEVRLASYNEQFF. In DNA form, the CDR3 reads TGCGCCAGCAGCCAAGAAGTTAGGCTAGCTTCCTACAATGAGCAGTTCTTC.